This TCR beta chain was documented in a study of T cell responses to AZD1222 COVID-19 vaccine. Turning to the study itself: Second doses at about 4 or about 12 weeks were pooled.

Data came from immunoSEQ multiplex PCR; TCRdb stores just in-frame clones and leaves some out. The sample holds about 88,000 clones; roughly nine tenths are singletons and the top ten take 3.5% to 4.5%. In the case of this clone: The antigen is not known.

Looked up from germline, CDR1 is MDHEN and CDR2 is SYDVKM. The CDR3 contains 16 residues. Germline trimming cut 5 bases from V and 3 bases from J; bases unmatched to any gene: 7. Study findings and constraints: CD4 TCRs linked to vaccination spanned spike, dominating at 160-218 and 743-854. Donors skewed white British and female; clonal diversity was possibly underestimated. Baseline serostatus was positive in only six or seven AZD1222 recipients.

The genes are TRBV28 and TRBJ1-5; 10 bases are a match to TRBD1. The sample here was peripheral blood, taken on day 0 of AZD1222 vaccination. This receptor was obtained from an adult in good health. This CDR3 reads CASSRTGTGVNQPQHF. In nucleotides, the CDR3 is TGTGCCAGCAGTCGCACCGGGACAGGGGTCAATCAGCCCCAGCATTTT.